A single sample gave rise to the 22 T cell receptor beta chains below, sequenced in a study of blood T cell repertoires in COVID-19. Sequenced by immunoSEQ multiplex PCR; TCRdb stores in-frame clones only, minus some. The data contain 120,000 to 150,000 clones, roughly 85% of them singletons. The specimen sequenced was peripheral blood. The receptor set was obtained from a human donor with acute or convalescent COVID-19. The donor label of this sample is uncertain.

V and J are TRBV28 and TRBJ2-7, with 8 bases lining up with TRBD2. This CDR3 is 13 amino acids long. Germline trimming cut 6 bases from V and 4 bases from J; bases unmatched to any gene: 5. The germline V gene encodes CDR1 MDHEN and CDR2 SYDVKM. The DNA for the CDR3 is TGTGCCAGCAGCTCCGGGGGGGGGTACGAGCAGTACTTC. It codes for CASSSGGGYEQYF.

This chain uses TRBV6-5 with TRBJ2-2; 9 bases map to TRBD2. Germline V gene data show CDR1 as MNHEY and CDR2 as SVGAGI. Losses at the gene ends were 6 bases for V and 10 bases for J; bases not matched to a gene: 6. The CDR3 loop spans 13 amino acids. The CDR3 here is CASRVRGGVELFF. In DNA, the CDR3 is TGTGCCAGCAGAGTGCGGGGGGGCGTGGAGCTGTTTTTT.

In this sample, this clone turned up once. The V call is TRBV4-3, the J call TRBJ2-3, with 8 bases identical to TRBD2. This CDR3 is 17 amino acids long. V was clipped by 0 bases and J by 0 bases; unmatched bases: 5. The V gene's germline CDR1 is LGHNA and CDR2 YSLEER. CDR3 in amino acids: CASSQDMSGSSTDTQYF. CDR3 DNA sequence: TGCGCCAGCAGCCAAGATATGAGCGGGAGTAGCACAGATACGCAGTATTTT.

The chain carries TRBV7-6 and TRBJ2-3; D gene uncertain. Trimming shortened V by 1 base and J by 5 bases, and 10 bases separated the two germline ends. The CDR3 covers 14 residues. CDR1 and CDR2 from the germline V gene are SGHVS and FNYEAQ. The CDR3 DNA sequence: TGTGCCAGCAGCTTAGGGATTCGGAGAGATACGCAGTATTTT. Its translation: CASSLGIRRDTQYF. The variable domain in full, with the rest retrieved from reference TRBV7-6 and TRBJ2-3, is GAGVSQSPRYKVTKRGQDVALRCDPISGHVSLYWYRQALGQGPEFLTYFNYEAQQDKSGLPNDRFSAERPEGSISTLTIQRTEQRDSAMYRCASSLGIRRDTQYFGPGTRLTVL.

The rearrangement joins TRBV7-2 to TRBJ1-1; D might be TRBD1 (5 bases). V was shortened by 3 bases and J by 6 bases, with 11 bases between the two germline ends. The germline gives CDR1 SGHTA, CDR2 FQGNSA. The CDR3 runs to 13 residues. The CDR3 DNA follows: TGTGCCAGCAGCTTCGACAGATCGCCTGAAGCTTTCTTT. Its protein product is CASSFDRSPEAFF.

The genes are TRBV3-1 (or the pseudogene TRBV3-2) and TRBJ1-2, with 7 bases identical to TRBD1. Germline trimming cut 8 bases from V and 5 bases from J; bases unmatched to any gene: 17. This CDR3 is built from 16 residues. The germline V gene has CDR1 LGHDT and CDR2 YNNKEL (reference sequence). The CDR3 nucleotides are TGTGCCAGCCAGGGTTGGACAGGCCCTCTTTCTTATGGCTACACCTTC. Residues: CASQGWTGPLSYGYTF.

The V gene is TRBV18, the J gene TRBJ2-5; 8 bases are shared with TRBD2. This CDR3 spans 15 amino acids. The V gene end was trimmed by 6 bases and the J gene end by 3 bases; junction bases not matched to a gene: 9. Germline lookup yields CDR1 KGHSH and CDR2 LQKENI. The CDR3 loop is CASSLVAGLKETQYF. The CDR3 DNA reads TGTGCCAGCTCTCTTGTAGCGGGGCTTAAAGAGACCCAGTACTTC. The variable domain in full, with the rest retrieved from reference TRBV18 and TRBJ2-5, is NAGVMQNPRHLVRRRGQEARLRCSPMKGHSHVYWYRQLPEEGLKFMVYLQKENIIDESGMPKERFSAEFPKEGPSILRIQQVVRGDSAAYFCASSLVAGLKETQYFGPGTRLLVL.

The chain recombines TRBV6-1 with TRBJ2-1; D remains ambiguous. This CDR3 is built from 14 residues. Germline V gene data show CDR1 as MNHNS and CDR2 as SASEGT. V was cut by 2 bases and J by 2 bases, with 7 bases left in between. This CDR3 reads CASSEWSTYNEQFF. CDR3 bases: TGTGCCAGCAGTGAATGGTCTACCTACAATGAGCAGTTCTTC.

V is TRBV11-2 and J is TRBJ1-1, with D perhaps matching TRBD1 (6 bases). V was shortened by 5 bases and J by 1 base, with 17 bases between the two germline ends. The CDR3 consists of 16 residues. From germline, CDR1 is SGHAT and CDR2 FQNNGV. As DNA, the CDR3 is TGTGCCAGCAGCCCCCTCGGACAGCGAGAGAACACTGAAGCTTTCTTT. Translation gives CASSPLGQRENTEAFF.

The chain recombines TRBV27 with TRBJ2-1; 10 positions agree with TRBD2. Germline lookup yields CDR1 MNHEY and CDR2 SMNVEV (reference sequence). Trimming took 5 bases from V and 0 from J; bases not matched to a gene: 10. CDR3 length equals 18 residues. CDR3 nucleotide sequence: TGTGCCAGCAGTCGACCCGGACTAGCGGCCAGCTCCTACAATGAGCAGTTCTTC. Protein product: CASSRPGLAASSYNEQFF.

This clone has a handful of counts. The CDR3 sequence: CASSRTSGNSYEQYF. The CDR3, as DNA: TGTGCCAGCAGCCGGACTAGCGGGAACTCCTACGAGCAGTACTTC. V gene TRBV7-6 combines with J gene TRBJ2-7; 12 bases fit TRBD2. The germline V gene has CDR1 SGHVS and CDR2 FNYEAQ. V lost 5 bases to trimming and J lost 0 bases; unmatched junction nucleotides: 2. The CDR3 runs to 15 residues.

J is TRBJ2-7 and V is TRBV19; tentative D call: TRBD1 (5 bases). The CDR3 runs 13 residues. Germline lookup yields CDR1 LNHDA and CDR2 SQIVND (reference sequence). With 9 bases removed from V and 4 bases from J, the gap between germline ends came to 16 bases. CDR3 region: CASEGQGTYEQYF. The CDR3 coding sequence is TGTGCCAGCGAAGGACAAGGCACTTACGAGCAGTACTTC.

The chain employs TRBV28 and TRBJ2-7, with TRBD1 identical over 8 bases. The CDR3 sequence is 14 residues long. In germline, CDR1 is MDHEN, CDR2 SYDVKM. Germline trimming cut 10 bases from V and 4 bases from J; bases unmatched to any gene: 12. The CDR3: CATQTGAIGYEQYF. The CDR3 region has the DNA TGTGCCACACAGACAGGGGCGATCGGATACGAGCAGTACTTC.

This clone was picked up a small number of times. V is TRBV12-3 or TRBV12-4 and J is TRBJ1-5; D is uncertain. V was clipped by 6 bases and J by 7 bases, with 10 bases between them. The CDR3 sequence is 12 residues long. The CDR3 bases are TGTGCCAGCAGCTACCTCAAGCAGCCCCAGCATTTT. Its translation is CASSYLKQPQHF.

Remarks on this clone: Different DNA sequences within this sample yield the same CDR3. J is TRBJ2-7 and V is TRBV9, with 9 nucleotides matching TRBD1. Germline CDR1 SGDLS, CDR2 YYNGEE. Trimming removed 5 bases from V and 4 bases from J; junction bases left unmatched: 4. This CDR3 spans 13 amino acids. CDR3 in amino acids: CASSDGQGYEQYF. CDR3 in DNA: TGTGCCAGCAGTGACGGACAGGGGTACGAGCAGTACTTC.

J is TRBJ2-3 and V is TRBV19, with 9 bases that match TRBD1. CDR3 length: 16 residues. V lost 7 bases, J lost 4 bases, and 12 bases stayed unmatched. The germline CDR1 and CDR2 sequences are LNHDA and SQIVND (reference sequence). CDR3 loop: CASMRGNRDRADTQYF. The CDR3 region has the DNA TGTGCCAGTATGCGGGGAAACCGGGACAGGGCAGATACGCAGTATTTT.

The rearrangement links TRBV4-2 to TRBJ1-6; TRBD1 matches 7 bases. The J segment lost 8 bases and the V segment lost 0 bases, leaving 13 bases of the junction unmatched. The CDR3 runs 18 residues. CDR1 is LGHNA, CDR2 YNFKEQ, per germline. CDR3 residues: CASSQDLAVSGQHSPLHF. Written as DNA, the CDR3 is TGTGCCAGCAGCCAAGACCTGGCAGTTTCGGGACAGCATTCACCCCTCCACTTT.

CDR3 amino acids: CASSNNGDYNSPLHF. In DNA, the CDR3 is TGTGCCAGCAGCAACAACGGGGACTATAATTCACCCCTCCACTTT. The V and J genes are TRBV7-2 and TRBJ1-6; D is unresolved. Trimming removed 5 bases from V and 3 bases from J, with 11 bases in between. The germline V gene encodes CDR1 SGHTA and CDR2 FQGNSA. The CDR3 runs 15 residues.

This chain joins TRBV5-8 and TRBJ1-1, with D tentatively TRBD1 (6 bases). The CDR3 covers 13 residues. Trimming removed 4 bases at V and 4 bases at J, with 11 bases between. Germline CDR1 SGHTS, CDR2 YDEGEE. The CDR3 DNA reads TGTGCCAGCAGCAGGGTCAGGGGCACTGAAGCTTTCTTT. This sequence encodes CASSRVRGTEAFF.

This clone appeared a single time. J is TRBJ2-7 and V is TRBV2, with 7 nucleotides matching TRBD1. CDR3 size: 14 residues. After removal of 6 bases from V and 2 bases from J, the junction contained 7 bases not matched to a gene. Germline values: CDR1 SNHLY, CDR2 FYNNEI. The CDR3 is CASSVNRGPYEQYF. The CDR3 nucleotides read TGTGCCAGCAGCGTCAACAGGGGACCCTACGAGCAGTACTTC.

The J gene is TRBJ2-5, the V gene TRBV14; D might be TRBD2 (5 bases). Germline V gene lookup returns CDR1 SGHDN and CDR2 FVKESK. V lost 0 bases and J lost 4, with 6 bases in between. CDR3 length: 13 residues. DNA of the CDR3: TGTGCCAGCAGCCAAGAAGAGGGAGAGACCCAGTACTTC. As protein: CASSQEEGETQYF.

The rearrangement links TRBV3-1 (or the pseudogene TRBV3-2) to TRBJ2-3; 11 nucleotides align to TRBD1. Germline V gives CDR1 LGHDT, CDR2 YNNKEL (reference sequence). Germline trimming cut 6 bases from V and 3 bases from J; bases unmatched to any gene: 2. This CDR3 is 14 amino acids long. The CDR3 region is CASRGTGGTDTQYF. CDR3 in DNA: TGTGCCAGCAGGGGGACAGGGGGGACAGATACGCAGTATTTT.